The source of this T cell receptor (beta chain) is a study of vaccination effects on CD4 cells after COVID-19. The table came from immunoSEQ multiplex PCR; TCRdb's copy has only in-frame clones and leaves some out. Of about 68,000 clones listed, 80% are singletons. With the ViraFEST assay, the study expanded antigen-specific CD4+ T cells using viral peptide pools, then sequenced them. Scientists isolated CD4+ T cells after a roughly 10-day culture period ended. Vaccinees lacked prior SARS-CoV-2 infection and tested negative for nucleocapsid antibodies. A half-volume exchange with IL-2 medium occurred on days 3 and 7. Findings and caveats of the study: Cross-reactivity toward common cold coronaviruses was confined to only 1 of 255 vaccine-induced clones in healthy vaccinees.

Germline CDR1 and CDR2: MRHNA and SNTAGT. The V gene lost 2 bases and the J gene lost 2 bases, with 5 bases spanning the gap. The CDR3 contains 13 residues. Note on this clone: The antigen remains unidentified.

The source was CD4+ T cells from PBMCs cultured with SARS-CoV-2 spike peptides, collected before COVID-19 vaccination. V is TRBV6-4 and J is TRBJ2-3; unclear D gene. The sequence came from a human donor who received a COVID-19 vaccine. The CDR3 nucleotides read TGTGCCAGCAGTGACCAATCCACAGATACGCAGTATTTT. Protein sequence: CASSDQSTDTQYF.